A selection of T cell receptor beta chains follows, all from one sample in a study of cytomegalovirus exposure and HLA in healthy donors. Libraries were prepared by immunoSEQ multiplex PCR; TCRdb keeps only in-frame clonotypes and omits some of them. The sample includes some 170,000 clones, roughly 81% of them seen just once. Specimen: PBMCs. These receptors all stem from a woman younger than 30 in good health and CMV-seropositive. Each CDR3 is given with its conserved first and last residue. The order of the fields is CDR3 DNA, CDR3 protein, V gene, clone size, D gene, J gene. A D gene is named only where the DNA matches it firmly. The listing skips clone size in some rows; elsewhere it reads once, few, many or a size class.

DNA: TGTGCCAGCCGGGACTTCACAGATACGCAGTATTTT
CDR3: CASRDFTDTQYF
V: TRBV19
size: -
D: -
J: TRBJ2-3

DNA: TGCGCCAGCAGCTTGGGAGGGGGGGGGTCTACCTTATACACAGATACGCAGTATTTT
CDR3: CASSLGGGGSTLYTDTQYF
V: TRBV5-1
size: few
D: -
J: TRBJ2-3

DNA: TGTGCCAGCAGCTTATATTCGACCGTCGGGAGAGAAAAACTGTTTTTT
CDR3: CASSLYSTVGREKLFF
V: TRBV7-8
size: -
D: -
J: TRBJ1-4

DNA: TGCGCCAGCAGTGAGTCGAAAGCTAGCGGGGTCGGGGAGCTGTTTTTT
CDR3: CASSESKASGVGELFF
V: TRBV10-1
size: -
D: TRBD2
J: TRBJ2-2

DNA: TGTGCCAGCAGTACAGGGGCCGGAAACACCATATATTTT
CDR3: CASSTGAGNTIYF
V: TRBV27
size: -
D: TRBD1
J: TRBJ1-3

DNA: TGTGCCAGCAGCCGACAGCACACCGGGGAGCTGTTTTTT
CDR3: CASSRQHTGELFF
V: TRBV11-1
size: -
D: -
J: TRBJ2-2

DNA: TGCGCCAGCAGCTTGGAGCGGATGGGTGGCTACACCTTC
CDR3: CASSLERMGGYTF
V: TRBV5-1
size: -
D: -
J: TRBJ1-2

DNA: TGTGCCAGCAGCTTACGTGGTAGCAGCCTGAACACTGAAGCTTTCTTT
CDR3: CASSLRGSSLNTEAFF
V: TRBV7-9
size: -
D: -
J: TRBJ1-1

DNA: TGCGCCAGCAGCCAAGATCCCAGGGGTTTAAATACGCAGTATTTT
CDR3: CASSQDPRGLNTQYF
V: TRBV4-3
size: -
D: -
J: TRBJ2-3

DNA: TGTGCCAGCAGCTCCCTGACTAGCGGGGGAACAGATACGCAGTATTTT
CDR3: CASSSLTSGGTDTQYF
V: TRBV7-2
size: -
D: TRBD2
J: TRBJ2-3

DNA: TGTGCCAGCAGCCAAGAACCCGGGACAGGGGGGCACGAGCAGTACTTC
CDR3: CASSQEPGTGGHEQYF
V: TRBV4-2
size: few
D: TRBD1
J: TRBJ2-7

DNA: TGCGCCAGCAGTTCTCAGGGGGAGCCGTCCTCCTATAATTCACCCCTCCACTTT
CDR3: CASSSQGEPSSYNSPLHF
V: TRBV23-1
size: -
D: TRBD1
J: TRBJ1-6

DNA: TGTGCCAGCTCACCACGGGACACCGACTACGAGCAGTACTTC
CDR3: CASSPRDTDYEQYF
V: TRBV18
size: few
D: -
J: TRBJ2-7

DNA: TGTGCCAGCAGTAGTGGTGATTGGGGGGAAGAGACCCAGTACTTC
CDR3: CASSSGDWGEETQYF
V: TRBV5-4
size: -
D: -
J: TRBJ2-5

DNA: TGTGCCAGCAGGGGACTAGCGGGGGGGCCTCGGGAGCAGTTCTTC
CDR3: CASRGLAGGPREQFF
V: TRBV2
size: -
D: TRBD2
J: TRBJ2-1

DNA: TGTGCCAGCAGCTTAGGAACTCGGGGAGGCAATCAGCCCCAGCATTTT
CDR3: CASSLGTRGGNQPQHF
V: TRBV7-2
size: -
D: -
J: TRBJ1-5

DNA: TGTGCCAGCAGTTTTCTGGGCCTTAATGAAAAACTGTTTTTT
CDR3: CASSFLGLNEKLFF
V: TRBV28
size: -
D: -
J: TRBJ1-4

DNA: TGCGCCAGCAGTGGTGTCGGGGAGCAGTACTTC
CDR3: CASSGVGEQYF
V: TRBV10-1
size: -
D: -
J: TRBJ2-7

DNA: TGTGCCAGCAGCGATAACCTCCGAGGGGAGCAGTACTTC
CDR3: CASSDNLRGEQYF
V: TRBV14
size: -
D: -
J: TRBJ2-7

DNA: TGCGCCAGCAGCCAAGATCCCGACACCGGGGAGCTGTTTTTT
CDR3: CASSQDPDTGELFF
V: TRBV4-1
size: -
D: -
J: TRBJ2-2

DNA: TGCGCCAGCAGCCAAGGGGGACTAGTTATCACCGGGGAGCTGTTTTTT
CDR3: CASSQGGLVITGELFF
V: TRBV4-1
size: few
D: TRBD2
J: TRBJ2-2

DNA: TGTGCCAGCCTCACAGATAGCAATCAGCCCCAGCATTTT
CDR3: CASLTDSNQPQHF
V: TRBV6-1
size: -
D: -
J: TRBJ1-5

DNA: TGCGCCAGCAGCCAAGGCTTGGCAGGGGAGAGGGAAAAACTGTTTTTT
CDR3: CASSQGLAGEREKLFF
V: TRBV4-3
size: -
D: -
J: TRBJ1-4